These 30 T cell receptor beta chains were all obtained from the same sample, sequenced in a study of PD-1 blockade in classical Hodgkin lymphoma. The assay was immunoSEQ multiplex PCR, and TCRdb's table has in-frame clones only and misses some. The sample lists about 15,000 clones, less than 80% occurring once. With no exception, relapse followed autologous stem cell transplantation in all patients, and brentuximab vedotin exposure varied. Sequences were derived from peripheral blood mononuclear cells (PBMCs), sampled at baseline. The receptors were sampled from a human donor with classical Hodgkin lymphoma.

The rearrangement uses TRBV4-2 and TRBJ2-7; 13 nucleotides match TRBD2. Looked up from germline, CDR1 is LGHNA and CDR2 is YNFKEQ. This CDR3 spans 17 amino acids. J was trimmed by 3 bases and V by 1 base; bases with no gene match: 6. CDR3 in amino acids: CASSQVRGTSGIYEQYF. The CDR3 nucleotides are TGTGCCAGCAGCCAAGTTAGGGGGACTAGCGGGATCTACGAGCAGTACTTC.

The chain employs TRBV11-1 and TRBJ2-7, with D perhaps TRBD1 (5 bases). The CDR3 contains 15 residues. Trimming removed 0 bases at V and 3 bases at J, with 12 bases between. Germline values: CDR1 SGHAT, CDR2 FQDESV (reference sequence). The CDR3 loop is CASSLALNRIYEQYF. CDR3 DNA: TGTGCCAGCAGCTTAGCGCTAAACAGGATCTACGAGCAGTACTTC.

The chain couples TRBV7-6 to TRBJ1-1; 11 bases fit TRBD1. With 2 bases clipped from V and 1 base from J, the junction kept 6 bases outside the gene matches. Germline CDR1 SGHVS, CDR2 FNYEAQ. This CDR3 region has 17 residues. In nucleotides, the CDR3 is TGTGCCAGCAGCTTATTCAAAGGACAGGGGGCGAACACTGAAGCTTTCTTT. It yields the protein CASSLFKGQGANTEAFF.

The chain recombines TRBV9 with TRBJ1-3, with 8 nucleotides matching TRBD1. Trimming at V came to 3 bases and at J to 3 bases, leaving 8 bases not matched to a gene. This CDR3 is built from 16 residues. Looked up from germline, CDR1 is SGDLS and CDR2 is YYNGEE. The CDR3 reads CASSAAGGFSGNTIYF. For the CDR3, the DNA is TGTGCCAGCAGCGCGGCAGGGGGCTTTAGTGGAAACACCATATATTTT.

CDR3 DNA: TGTGCCAGCAGCTTAGATAGGTTCGAGCAGTACTTC. This sequence encodes CASSLDRFEQYF. The gene calls are TRBV11-2 and TRBJ2-7, with no clear D. Germline loops: CDR1 SGHAT, CDR2 FQNNGV. V lost 0 bases to trimming and J lost 6 bases, with 6 bases between them. The CDR3 runs to 12 residues.

This clone has only a few counts. The chain combines TRBV7-6 with TRBJ2-1, with D perhaps matching TRBD1 or TRBD2 (6 bases each). This CDR3 region has 16 residues. V gave up 5 bases and J gave up 8 bases, with 22 bases separating them. Germline V lookup: CDR1 SGHVS, CDR2 FNYEAQ. This chain's CDR3 is CASSPGLGGRRDEQFF. The CDR3 coding sequence is TGTGCCAGCAGCCCCGGGCTCGGGGGCAGGAGGGATGAGCAGTTCTTC. The variable domain in full, completed from reference TRBV7-6 and TRBJ2-1, reads GAGVSQSPRYKVTKRGQDVALRCDPISGHVSLYWYRQALGQGPEFLTYFNYEAQQDKSGLPNDRFSAERPEGSISTLTIQRTEQRDSAMYRCASSPGLGGRRDEQFFGPGTRLTVL.

This chain joins TRBV6-6 and TRBJ2-5; D might be TRBD2 (5 bases). CDR1 is MNHNY and CDR2 is SVGAGI in the germline V gene (reference sequence). V dropped 7 bases and J dropped 2 bases, with 11 bases sitting between them. The CDR3 has 13 residues. CDR3 region: CASTLPGQETQYF. Written as DNA, the CDR3 is TGTGCCAGCACTCTCCCGGGGCAAGAGACCCAGTACTTC.

V is TRBV4-1 and J is TRBJ2-7; TRBD1 agrees at 8 bases. V trimming: 0 bases; J trimming: 7 bases; junction bases outside the gene matches: 11. The CDR3 has 16 residues. Germline loops: CDR1 MGHRA, CDR2 YSYEKL. CDR3 residues: CASSQEIGQGLKEQYF. The CDR3 nucleotides are TGCGCCAGCAGCCAAGAGATAGGACAGGGTTTGAAGGAGCAGTACTTC.

This clone was seen once. The chain combines TRBV2 with TRBJ2-2, with 9 bases fitting TRBD2. The V gene end was trimmed by 6 bases and the J gene end by 7 bases; junction bases not matched to a gene: 15. CDR1 and CDR2 (germline): SNHLY, FYNNEI. CDR3 size: 17 residues. DNA of the CDR3: TGTGCCAGCAGCGGATCATTTAGCGGGAGACAAGACGGGGAGCTGTTTTTT. Protein: CASSGSFSGRQDGELFF.

The J gene is TRBJ2-5, the V gene TRBV29-1; 12 bases line up with TRBD1. V gave up 6 bases and J gave up 5 bases; unmatched junction bases: 7. Germline CDR1 and CDR2: SQVTM and ANQGSEA. The CDR3 length is 14 residues. The CDR3 DNA sequence: TGCAGCGTCACCGGGACAGGGGGCCTCGAGACCCAGTACTTC. It translates to CSVTGTGGLETQYF.

The rearrangement links TRBV18 to TRBJ2-7; TRBD1 matches 12 bases. CDR1 KGHSH and CDR2 LQKENI come from the germline V gene. V trimming: 3 bases; J trimming: 7 bases; junction bases outside the gene matches: 4. CDR3 length: 14 residues. This chain's CDR3 is CASSPGQGAREQYF. The CDR3 nucleotides are TGTGCCAGCTCACCGGGACAGGGGGCGCGAGAGCAGTACTTC.

The rearrangement links TRBV28 to TRBJ2-3; TRBD2 matches 11 bases. The germline V gene encodes CDR1 MDHEN and CDR2 SYDVKM. CDR3 length: 15 amino acids. Trimming removed 2 bases from V and 3 bases from J; junction bases left unmatched: 1. The CDR3 sequence: CASSLPSGRTDTQYF. Written as DNA, the CDR3 is TGTGCCAGCAGTTTACCTAGCGGGAGGACAGATACGCAGTATTTT.

This clone has a single count. The chain joins TRBV5-1 to TRBJ2-1; 9 bases are shared with TRBD2. CDR3 size: 14 residues. Germline V gives CDR1 SGHRS, CDR2 YFSETQ. Trimming removed 5 bases from V and 9 bases from J; junction bases left unmatched: 9. The chain's CDR3 is CASSEGLADLEQFF. The DNA for the CDR3 is TGCGCCAGCAGTGAGGGACTAGCCGACCTTGAGCAGTTCTTC. Full variable domain (missing parts from reference TRBV5-1 and TRBJ2-1): KAGVTQTPRYLIKTRGQQVTLSCSPISGHRSVSWYQQTPGQGLQFLFEYFSETQRNKGNFPGRFSGRQFSNSRSEMNVSTLELGDSALYLCASSEGLADLEQFFGPGTRLTVL.

This chain joins TRBV5-4 and TRBJ1-5; no definite D call. CDR3 length: 16 amino acids. CDR1 and CDR2 from the germline V gene are SGHNT and YYREEE (reference sequence). Trimming cost V 4 bases and J 0 bases, with 14 bases left between them. CDR3 protein: CASSPTPGSSNQPQHF. Here the CDR3 DNA reads TGTGCCAGCAGCCCGACCCCCGGCAGTAGCAATCAGCCCCAGCATTTT.

This chain links TRBV7-8 with TRBJ2-5, with 7 bases lining up with TRBD1. J lost 1 base, V lost 5 bases, and 4 bases had no gene match. Germline lookup yields CDR1 SGHVS and CDR2 FQNEAQ. The CDR3 extends over 14 amino acids. The CDR3 region is CASSLGQLQETQYF. The CDR3 nucleotides read TGTGCCAGCAGCCTGGGACAGCTCCAAGAGACCCAGTACTTC.

This clone came up a few times. The J gene is TRBJ1-1, the V gene TRBV28, with D perhaps matching TRBD1 (5 bases). Trimming removed 3 bases from V and 1 base from J, with 15 bases in between. This CDR3 contains 16 residues. Germline CDR1 reads MDHEN; CDR2 reads SYDVKM. The CDR3 sequence is CASSFSPDTKNTEAFF. CDR3 nucleotides: TGTGCCAGCAGTTTCTCACCGGACACAAAGAACACTGAAGCTTTCTTT.

This chain connects TRBV27 to TRBJ1-5; the D is unclear. This CDR3 contains 13 residues. The ends were cut back, 8 bases at V and 5 bases at J, with 13 bases in the middle. Germline CDR1 and CDR2: MNHEY and SMNVEV (reference sequence). In nucleotides, the CDR3 is TGTGCCAGCGGTCTAGCGAGACATCAGCCCCAGCATTTT. Translated, it gives CASGLARHQPQHF.

J is TRBJ2-5 and V is TRBV5-6, with D possibly being TRBD1 or TRBD2 (5 bases each). This CDR3 is 15 amino acids long. Germline CDR1 SGHDT, CDR2 YYEEEE. V was clipped by 0 bases and J by 3 bases, with 12 bases between them. CDR3 region: CASSLVGRMKETQYF. Written as DNA, the CDR3 is TGTGCCAGCAGCTTGGTGGGACGGATGAAAGAGACCCAGTACTTC.

Relative to its sample, this clone is medium-sized (0.01 to 0.1%). The chain is built from TRBV6-1 and TRBJ1-5; possibly TRBD1 for D (5 bases). This CDR3 contains 15 residues. The V gene lost 6 bases and the J gene lost 0 bases, with 12 bases spanning the gap. Germline CDR1 reads MNHNS; CDR2 reads SASEGT. DNA for the CDR3: TGTGCCAGCAGCTTACAGGTATATAGCAATCAGCCCCAGCATTTT. This sequence encodes CASSLQVYSNQPQHF.

This clone was detected only a few times. The chain couples TRBV7-2 to TRBJ2-7; 7 bases are shared with TRBD2. After removal of 1 base from V and 7 bases from J, the junction contained 16 bases not matched to a gene. The CDR3 is 17 residues long. Germline V gene lookup returns CDR1 SGHTA and CDR2 FQGNSA. CDR3 in DNA: TGTGCCAGCAGCTTAGAGCGGGCTAGCGGCCGGGCCAGGGAGCAGTACTTC. This translates into CASSLERASGRAREQYF. Complete variable domain (other parts from reference TRBV7-2 and TRBJ2-7): GAGVSQSPSNKVTEKGKDVELRCDPISGHTALYWYRQSLGQGLEFLIYFQGNSAPDKSGLPSDRFSAERTGGSVSTLTIQRTQQEDSAVYLCASSLERASGRAREQYFGPGTRLTVT.

The table lists this clone with a count of one. The chain joins TRBV5-1 to TRBJ1-4; D might be TRBD1 (5 bases). CDR1 is SGHRS and CDR2 is YFSETQ in the germline V gene. This CDR3 contains 15 residues. V was shortened by 1 base and J by 0 bases, with 7 bases between the two germline ends. CDR3 loop: CASSLWGSTNEKLFF. DNA of the CDR3: TGCGCCAGCAGCTTGTGGGGCTCAACTAATGAAAAACTGTTTTTT.

J is TRBJ1-1 and V is TRBV7-8; D not resolved. The germline V gene has CDR1 SGHVS and CDR2 FQNEAQ. The CDR3 is 16 amino acids. V lost 5 bases, J lost 11 bases, and 27 bases lay in between. Written as DNA, the CDR3 is TGTGCCAGCAGCACCTCAGCACAAGGACGAGGGCGGGTGGCTTTCTTT. This codes for CASSTSAQGRGRVAFF.

This clone was counted only a few times. CDR3: CASSKGGTSGSYNEQFF. The CDR3 region has the DNA TGTGCCAGCAGCAAAGGAGGGACTAGCGGCTCCTACAATGAGCAGTTCTTC. This rearrangement joins TRBV21-1 to TRBJ2-1; the table's D call, TRBD2, has no DNA check behind it. TRBV21-1 is an annotated pseudogene. The CDR3 is 17 residues long.

This chain links TRBV19 with TRBJ2-2; D not certain. The length of the CDR3 is 14 residues. The V end was cut by 6 bases, the J end by 2 bases, with 10 bases between. CDR1 is LNHDA and CDR2 is SQIVND in the germline V gene (reference sequence). CDR3 residues: CASSPTLNTGELFF. CDR3 nucleotides: TGTGCCAGTAGCCCGACTTTAAACACCGGGGAGCTGTTTTTT. Variable domain in full (rest from reference TRBV19 and TRBJ2-2): DGGITQSPKYLFRKEGQNVTLSCEQNLNHDAMYWYRQDPGQGLRLIYYSQIVNDFQKGDIAEGYSVSREKKESFPLTVTSAQKNPTAFYLCASSPTLNTGELFFGEGSRLTVL.

V usage is TRBV4-1 and J usage is TRBJ1-2; D remains ambiguous. The CDR3 length is 15 residues. Trimming removed 0 bases from V and 5 bases from J, with 13 bases in between. Germline CDR1 is MGHRA and CDR2 is YSYEKL. CDR3 in amino acids: CASSQDHGPGYGYTF. The CDR3 coding sequence is TGCGCCAGCAGCCAAGACCACGGCCCGGGATATGGCTACACCTTC.

The CDR3 sequence: CASSLDGGNSPLHF. The CDR3 DNA reads TGTGCCAGCAGCCTCGACGGTGGGAATTCACCCCTCCACTTT. The chain has TRBV5-4 and TRBJ1-6; D is undetermined. Trimming stripped 4 bases from V and 7 bases from J, with 12 bases between. The germline gives CDR1 SGHNT, CDR2 YYREEE (reference sequence). There are 14 residues in the CDR3.

In this sample, this clone turned up a few times. The J gene is TRBJ1-6, the V gene TRBV28; D is unclear. Trimming pared 6 bases from V and 6 bases from J, leaving 6 bases between. The germline CDR1 and CDR2 sequences are MDHEN and SYDVKM. The CDR3 spans 12 residues. This chain's CDR3 is CASRDLNSPLHF. As DNA, the CDR3 is TGTGCCAGCAGGGATCTTAATTCACCCCTCCACTTT.

This clone was recorded only once. The V call is TRBV29-1, the J call TRBJ1-2; tentative D call: TRBD1 (5 bases). This CDR3 region has 11 residues. Germline-derived CDR1 and CDR2 are SQVTM and ANQGSEA. V lost 4 bases and J 8 bases, leaving 11 bases between the germline ends. Here the CDR3 reads CSVAQARGYTF. The CDR3 region has the DNA TGCAGCGTTGCACAGGCACGCGGCTACACCTTC.

The chain is built from TRBV27 and TRBJ2-3; D is undetermined. The V and J ends lost 2 bases and 6 bases respectively, with 6 bases between them. CDR3 size: 12 residues. Germline V gene data show CDR1 as MNHEY and CDR2 as SMNVEV (reference sequence). CDR3 loop: CASSLLSDTQYF. CDR3 in DNA: TGTGCCAGCAGTTTACTATCGGATACGCAGTATTTT.

CDR3 DNA sequence: TGTGCCAGCAGAAGGGAAGTAGGGGACTACAATGAGCAGTTCTTC. This codes for CASRREVGDYNEQFF. The J gene is TRBJ2-1, the V gene TRBV28, with D maybe TRBD1 (5 bases). The ends were cut back, 6 bases at V and 3 bases at J, with 15 bases in the middle. This CDR3 comprises 15 residues. Per the germline V gene, CDR1 is MDHEN and CDR2 is SYDVKM.